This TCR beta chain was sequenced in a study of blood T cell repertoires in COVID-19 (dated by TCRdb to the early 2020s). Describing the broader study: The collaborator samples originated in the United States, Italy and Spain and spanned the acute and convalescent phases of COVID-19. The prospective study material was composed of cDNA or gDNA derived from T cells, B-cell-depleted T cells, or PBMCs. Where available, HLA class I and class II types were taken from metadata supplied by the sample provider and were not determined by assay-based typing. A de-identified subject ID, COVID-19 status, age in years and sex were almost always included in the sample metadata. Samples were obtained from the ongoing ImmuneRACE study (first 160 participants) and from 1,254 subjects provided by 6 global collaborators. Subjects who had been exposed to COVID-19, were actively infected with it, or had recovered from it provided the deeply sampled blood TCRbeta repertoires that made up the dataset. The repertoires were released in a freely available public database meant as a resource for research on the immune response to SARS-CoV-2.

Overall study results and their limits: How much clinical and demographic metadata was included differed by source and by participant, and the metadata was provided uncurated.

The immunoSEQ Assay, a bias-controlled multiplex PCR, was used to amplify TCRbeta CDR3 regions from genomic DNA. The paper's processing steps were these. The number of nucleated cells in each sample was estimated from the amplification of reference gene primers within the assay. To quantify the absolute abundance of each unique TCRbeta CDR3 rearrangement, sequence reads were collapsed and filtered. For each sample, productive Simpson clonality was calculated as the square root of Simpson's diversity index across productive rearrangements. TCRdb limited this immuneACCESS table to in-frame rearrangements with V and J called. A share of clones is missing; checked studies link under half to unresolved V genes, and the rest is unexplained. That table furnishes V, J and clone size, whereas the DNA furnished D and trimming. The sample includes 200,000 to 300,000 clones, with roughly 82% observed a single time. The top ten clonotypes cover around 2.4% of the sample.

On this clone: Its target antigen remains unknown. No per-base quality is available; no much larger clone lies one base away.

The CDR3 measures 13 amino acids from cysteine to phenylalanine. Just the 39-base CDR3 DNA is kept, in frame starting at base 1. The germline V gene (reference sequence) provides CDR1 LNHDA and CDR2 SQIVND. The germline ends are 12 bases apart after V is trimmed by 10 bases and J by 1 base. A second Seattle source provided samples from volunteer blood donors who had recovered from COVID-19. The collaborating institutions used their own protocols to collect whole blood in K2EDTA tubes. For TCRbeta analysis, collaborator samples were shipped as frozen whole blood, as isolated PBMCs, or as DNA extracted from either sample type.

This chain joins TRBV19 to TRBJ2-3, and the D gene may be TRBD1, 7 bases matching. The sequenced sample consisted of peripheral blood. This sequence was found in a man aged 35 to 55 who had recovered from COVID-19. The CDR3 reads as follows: CATRGVGTDTQYF. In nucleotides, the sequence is TGTGCCACCAGGGGGGTCGGCACAGATACGCAGTATTTT.